The 8 T cell receptor beta chains below come from one sample, sequenced in a study of blood T cell repertoires in COVID-19. Sequencing was performed with immunoSEQ multiplex PCR; in TCRdb, only in-frame clones are kept and a portion is missing. The repertoire holds about 270,000 clones, 91% seen once, with approximately 3% in the top ten. Sequencing used PBMCs or T cells enriched from blood (not recorded which). These receptors all stem from a man aged 35 to 55 who had been exposed to COVID-19.

Comments on this clone: The junction departs from the called germline gene at one end, perhaps through a read error. The genes are TRBV7-8 and TRBJ2-7, with TRBD1 matching 9 bases. The CDR3 totals 12 residues. In germline, CDR1 is SGHVS, CDR2 FQNEAQ. CDR3 in amino acids: CASSLGQGIRHF. CDR3 nucleotides: TGTGCCAGCAGCCTTGGACAGGGGATTAGGCACTTC.

The V and J genes are TRBV4-1 and TRBJ2-7; 11 bases align to TRBD1. Germline lookup yields CDR1 MGHRA and CDR2 YSYEKL. After removal of 1 base from V and 2 bases from J, the junction contained 1 base not matched to a gene. The CDR3 has 15 residues. CDR3 nucleotide sequence: TGCGCCAGCAGCCAAGTGGGACAGGGGGCCTACGAGCAGTACTTC. Translation gives CASSQVGQGAYEQYF.

V usage is TRBV29-1 and J usage is TRBJ2-3; TRBD2 matches 9 bases. Germline V gene lookup returns CDR1 SQVTM and CDR2 ANQGSEA. CDR3 size: 15 residues. J lost 6 bases, V lost 2 bases, and 9 bases had no gene match. Here the CDR3 reads CSVEIIAGEGDTQYF. The CDR3 DNA sequence: TGCAGCGTTGAAATAATAGCGGGAGAGGGGGATACGCAGTATTTT.

CDR3 sequence reads: CASSLVAGTSYNEQFF. The DNA for the CDR3 is TGCGCCAGCAGCTTGGTTGCGGGAACATCCTACAATGAGCAGTTCTTC. The V and J genes are TRBV5-1 and TRBJ2-1; D possibly corresponds to TRBD2 (6 bases). V was shortened by 0 bases and J by 1 base, with 11 bases between the two germline ends. This CDR3 is 16 amino acids long. Germline assignment: CDR1 SGHRS and CDR2 YFSETQ.

The chain joins TRBV9 to TRBJ2-7; possibly TRBD2 for D (6 bases). This CDR3 spans 15 amino acids. Germline-derived CDR1 and CDR2 are SGDLS and YYNGEE. V lost 4 bases, J lost 4 bases, and 18 bases lay in between. The CDR3 here is CASSPPPGDGYEQYF. In nucleotides, the CDR3 is TGTGCCAGCAGCCCACCACCGGGGGACGGGTACGAGCAGTACTTC. The full variable domain, in which reference TRBV9 and TRBJ2-7 provide the parts outside the CDR3, is DSGVTQTPKHLITATGQRVTLRCSPRSGDLSVYWYQQSLDQGLQFLIQYYNGEERAKGNILERFSAQQFPDLHSELNLSSLELGDSALYFCASSPPPGDGYEQYFGPGTRLTVT.

For the CDR3, the DNA is TGTGCCAGAAGCCCACGACAGGTTTTTCCTGGGGCCAACGTCCTGACTTTC. This gives the protein CARSPRQVFPGANVLTF. This chain joins TRBV5-3 and TRBJ2-6, with D possibly TRBD1 on 6 matching bases. TRBV5-3 is recorded as an ORF, its role being uncertain. This CDR3 is built from 17 residues. Trimming pared 4 bases from V and 2 bases from J, leaving 16 bases between.

This chain uses TRBV29-1 with TRBJ1-1, with a tentative D call TRBD1 (6 bases). The CDR3 has 12 amino acids. Germline V gene sequence: CDR1 SQVTM, CDR2 ANQGSEA. Trimming took 6 bases from V and 3 from J, leaving 11 bases between them. The CDR3, as DNA: TGCAGCGTGGAAACAGGGTACACTGAAGCTTTCTTT. It encodes CSVETGYTEAFF. Full variable domain (rest looked up from reference TRBV29-1 and TRBJ1-1): SAVISQKPSRDICQRGTSLTIQCQVDSQVTMMFWYRQQPGQSLTLIATANQGSEATYESGFVIDKFPISRPNLTFSTLTVSNMSPEDSSIYLCSVETGYTEAFFGQGTRLTVV.

The V and J genes are TRBV5-1 and TRBJ2-7; D might be TRBD1 (5 bases). CDR1 is SGHRS and CDR2 is YFSETQ in the germline V gene. The ends were cut back, 0 bases at V and 8 bases at J, with 15 bases in the middle. The CDR3 is 14 residues long. CDR3: CASSLVATDRKQYF. CDR3 sequence (DNA): TGCGCCAGCAGCTTGGTGGCGACAGATAGAAAGCAGTACTTC.